A single sample gave rise to the 3 T cell receptor beta chains below, sequenced in a study of T cells in Graves' hyperthyroidism and ophthalmopathy. What was amplified from RNA transcripts were TCR beta CDR3 regions. First-round RT-PCR targeting the TCR CDR3 was performed with the HTBI primer set. TCRdb reprocessed the multiplex PCR reads via MiXCR and lists one record per CDR3 protein. The repertoire consists of over 500,000 distinct CDR3 sequences, with 14% occurring once and the leading ten covering over 11%. Material for sequencing was blood. All receptors come from a woman aged 40 to 49 with Graves' hyperthyroidism.

V gene TRBV19 combines with J gene TRBJ2-7, with 10 positions matching TRBD1. Unmatched junction bases numbered 9, after V lost 10 bases and J lost 3 bases. This CDR3 comprises 14 residues. CDR1 LNHDA and CDR2 SQIVND come from the germline V gene (reference sequence). The CDR3 spells CATSPGTGVYEQYF. CDR3 nucleotide sequence: TGTGCCACCTCGCCCGGGACAGGGGTCTACGAGCAGTACTTC.

This clonotype was counted ten times or more. CDR3 in DNA: TGTGCCAGCAGCTTAGGGCAGCGCCGCACAGATACGCAGTATTTT. Its protein is CASSLGQRRTDTQYF. The chain uses TRBV7-8 and TRBJ2-3; D uncertain. Germline values: CDR1 SGHVS, CDR2 FQNEAQ. The CDR3 contains 15 residues. V was trimmed by 1 base and J by 1 base, leaving 9 bases between them. The full variable domain, in which reference TRBV7-8 and TRBJ2-3 provide the parts outside the CDR3, is GAGVSQSPRYKVAKRGQDVALRCDPISGHVSLFWYQQALGQGPEFLTYFQNEAQLDKSGLPSDRFFAERPEGSVSTLKIQRTQQEDSAVYLCASSLGQRRTDTQYFGPGTRLTVL.

The V gene is TRBV5-6, the J gene TRBJ2-1; D is unresolved. CDR3 length equals 15 residues. The V gene's germline CDR1 is SGHDT and CDR2 YYEEEE. Between the trimmed V and J ends, which lost 0 bases and 10 bases, there was a span of 17 bases. The CDR3: CASSLGRRPRVEQFF. CDR3 DNA: TGTGCCAGCAGCTTGGGGAGACGGCCTAGAGTCGAGCAGTTCTTC.